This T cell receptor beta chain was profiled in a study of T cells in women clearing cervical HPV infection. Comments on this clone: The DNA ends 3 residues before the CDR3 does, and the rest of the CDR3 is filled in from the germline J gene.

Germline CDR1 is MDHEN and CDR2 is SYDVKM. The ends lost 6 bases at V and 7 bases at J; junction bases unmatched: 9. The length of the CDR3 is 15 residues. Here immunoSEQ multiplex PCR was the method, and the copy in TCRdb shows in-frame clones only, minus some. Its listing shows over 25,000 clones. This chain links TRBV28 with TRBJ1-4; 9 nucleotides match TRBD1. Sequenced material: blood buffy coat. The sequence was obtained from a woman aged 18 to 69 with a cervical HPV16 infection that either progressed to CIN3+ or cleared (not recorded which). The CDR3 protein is CASRGGGTGREKLFF. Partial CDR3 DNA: TGTGCCAGCAGGGGGGGCGGGACAGGGCGTGAAAAA.